The 23 T cell receptor beta chains in this list originate from one sample, sequenced in a study of cytomegalovirus exposure and HLA in healthy donors. Libraries were prepared by immunoSEQ multiplex PCR; TCRdb keeps only in-frame clonotypes and omits some of them. Of around 60,000 clones detected, about 90% appear once; the ten largest clones hold about 1.2%. Sequenced input: PBMCs. The source of these receptors is a woman aged 18-29 years in good health and CMV-seronegative.

The J gene is TRBJ2-2, the V gene TRBV29-1, with a tentative D call TRBD1 (6 bases). There are 13 residues in the CDR3. Trimming took off 7 bases at V and 3 bases at J, with 12 bases between the two ends. The germline CDR1 and CDR2 sequences are SQVTM and ANQGSEA. In DNA, the CDR3 is TGCAGCGCTTTGGACAGACACACCGGGGAGCTGTTTTTT. Residues: CSALDRHTGELFF.

The chain employs TRBV25-1 and TRBJ1-1; tentative D call: TRBD1 (5 bases). CDR1 and CDR2 from the germline V gene are MGHDK and SYGVNS. V lost 4 bases to trimming and J lost 1 base, with 10 bases between them. The CDR3 extends over 14 amino acids. The CDR3 is CASSVGGWNTEAFF. The CDR3 nucleotides are TGTGCCAGCAGTGTCGGGGGATGGAACACTGAAGCTTTCTTT.

The chain recombines TRBV6-6 with TRBJ1-2; 7 bases are a match to TRBD1. CDR3 length equals 15 residues. Germline V gives CDR1 MNHNY, CDR2 SVGAGI (reference sequence). V was clipped by 6 bases and J by 4 bases; unmatched bases: 11. The CDR3 region has the DNA TGTGCCAGCAGCCTACCCGACAGGGCACCCTATGGCTACACCTTC. Translating gives CASSLPDRAPYGYTF.

The gene calls are TRBV7-8 and TRBJ2-7; 8 bases align to TRBD2. Trimming took 2 bases from V and 4 from J; bases not matched to a gene: 7. Germline assignment: CDR1 SGHVS and CDR2 FQNEAQ. The CDR3 runs 15 residues. The CDR3 nucleotides are TGTGCCAGCAGCTTAATTAGCGGGGAAGGGTACGAGCAGTACTTC. This codes for CASSLISGEGYEQYF.

The rearrangement uses TRBV27 and TRBJ2-3; D unresolved. Trimming removed 0 bases from V and 0 bases from J, with 4 bases in between. The V gene's germline CDR1 is MNHEY and CDR2 SMNVEV (reference sequence). The CDR3 extends over 14 amino acids. The CDR3, as DNA: TGTGCCAGCAGTTTATCTTCGAGCACAGATACGCAGTATTTT. Its translation: CASSLSSSTDTQYF.

This rearrangement joins TRBV2 to TRBJ2-7, with TRBD1 identical over 10 bases. The V gene end was trimmed by 6 bases and the J gene end by 7 bases; junction bases not matched to a gene: 12. This CDR3 spans 15 amino acids. Per the germline V gene, CDR1 is SNHLY and CDR2 is FYNNEI. CDR3 residues: CASRGPGQGSLEQYF. The CDR3 DNA reads TGTGCCAGCAGGGGGCCGGGACAGGGGTCTTTGGAGCAGTACTTC.

The chain uses TRBV28 and TRBJ2-5, with 8 bases lining up with TRBD1. In germline, CDR1 is MDHEN, CDR2 SYDVKM. V gave up 6 bases and J gave up 7 bases; unmatched junction bases: 13. This CDR3 comprises 15 residues. In nucleotides, the CDR3 is TGTGCCAGCAGCCCTCCGGGACAGGAGGTAGGGACCCAGTACTTC. Its translation is CASSPPGQEVGTQYF.

This clone came up many times. The chain couples TRBV5-6 to TRBJ1-1, with TRBD1 as a possible D gene (6 bases). CDR1 is SGHDT and CDR2 is YYEEEE in the germline V gene. Trimming cost V 6 bases and J 2 bases, with 17 bases left between them. This CDR3 is built from 15 residues. CDR3 loop: CASTAFRTVNTEAFF. The CDR3 nucleotides are TGTGCCAGCACTGCTTTCCGGACAGTAAACACTGAAGCTTTCTTT. Using reference TRBV5-6 and TRBJ1-1 for the parts outside the CDR3, the full variable domain is DAGVTQSPTHLIKTRGQQVTLRCSPKSGHDTVSWYQQALGQGPQFIFQYYEEEERQRGNFPDRFSGHQFPNYSSELNVNALLLGDSALYLCASTAFRTVNTEAFFGQGTRLTVV.

This clone is a singleton in its sample. This rearrangement joins TRBV30 to TRBJ2-1, with 11 bases matching TRBD2. V trimming: 5 bases; J trimming: 4 bases; junction bases outside the gene matches: 4. CDR1 is GTSNPN, CDR2 SVGIG, per germline (reference sequence). The CDR3 runs 14 residues. In DNA, the CDR3 is TGTGCCTGGGGTAGACTAGCGGGATACAATGAGCAGTTCTTC. It codes for CAWGRLAGYNEQFF.

The J gene is TRBJ2-7, the V gene TRBV4-1; 10 nucleotides align to TRBD1. With 4 bases clipped from V and 3 bases from J, the junction kept 6 bases outside the gene matches. The germline gives CDR1 MGHRA, CDR2 YSYEKL. CDR3 length: 15 amino acids. In DNA, the CDR3 is TGCGCCAGCAGCCTACTTGGGACAGGGGTCTACGAGCAGTACTTC. Encoded protein: CASSLLGTGVYEQYF.

The V and J genes are TRBV5-1 and TRBJ2-2; TRBD2 agrees at 12 bases. J was trimmed by 5 bases and V by 5 bases; bases with no gene match: 4. Germline CDR1 is SGHRS and CDR2 is YFSETQ. The length of the CDR3 is 15 residues. The CDR3, as DNA: TGCGCCAGCAGTTTCGGGACTAGCGGGACCGGGGAGCTGTTTTTT. Its translation is CASSFGTSGTGELFF. Together with reference TRBV5-1 and TRBJ2-2, the CDR3 gives the full variable domain: KAGVTQTPRYLIKTRGQQVTLSCSPISGHRSVSWYQQTPGQGLQFLFEYFSETQRNKGNFPGRFSGRQFSNSRSEMNVSTLELGDSALYLCASSFGTSGTGELFFGEGSRLTVL.

V gene TRBV19 combines with J gene TRBJ1-6, with D perhaps matching TRBD1 (5 bases). CDR1 and CDR2 from the germline V gene are LNHDA and SQIVND (reference sequence). CDR3 length: 13 amino acids. V shed 8 bases and J shed 10 bases, with 15 bases lying between them. In DNA form, the CDR3 reads TGTGCCAGTCGGTCAGGGCCAAGCTCACCCCTCCACTTT. Residues: CASRSGPSSPLHF. Based on the CDR3 plus reference TRBV19 and TRBJ1-6, the full variable domain is DGGITQSPKYLFRKEGQNVTLSCEQNLNHDAMYWYRQDPGQGLRLIYYSQIVNDFQKGDIAEGYSVSREKKESFPLTVTSAQKNPTAFYLCASRSGPSSPLHFGNGTRLTVT.

V and J are TRBV5-6 and TRBJ1-2, with D unclear. Deletions cut 3 bases from V and 7 bases from J, with 16 bases between. The CDR3 runs to 14 residues. CDR1 is SGHDT and CDR2 is YYEEEE in the germline V gene. The CDR3 sequence is CASSSFDGGRGYTF. DNA of the CDR3: TGTGCCAGCAGCTCGTTCGACGGCGGGCGTGGCTACACCTTC.

Here the CDR3 DNA reads TGTGCCAGCAGTTACTCAGGACTAGGGGAGGATACGCAGTATTTT. As protein: CASSYSGLGEDTQYF. V is TRBV6-5 and J is TRBJ2-3; 7 bases align to TRBD2. The CDR3 length is 15 residues. The V segment lost 0 bases and the J segment 6 bases; nucleotides outside the gene matches: 6. Germline CDR1 and CDR2: MNHEY and SVGAGI.

This clone was detected only once. The gene calls are TRBV19 and TRBJ1-1; TRBD1 matches 9 bases. This CDR3 is built from 15 residues. Germline-derived CDR1 and CDR2 are LNHDA and SQIVND (reference sequence). Germline trimming cut 4 bases from V and 1 base from J; bases unmatched to any gene: 4. This CDR3 reads CASSTLQGANTEAFF. Here the CDR3 DNA reads TGTGCCAGTAGTACCCTACAGGGGGCGAACACTGAAGCTTTCTTT.

The V and J genes are TRBV13 and TRBJ1-2; a possible D gene is TRBD1 (6 bases). The germline gives CDR1 PRHDT, CDR2 FYEKMQ (reference sequence). The CDR3 totals 15 residues. V was pared by 5 bases and J by 6 bases, with 19 bases between. The CDR3 bases are TGTGCCAGCAGCCGTGAAACTCGGACAGACGATGGCTACACCTTC. Residues: CASSRETRTDDGYTF.

The chain combines TRBV19 with TRBJ1-1, with TRBD1 identical over 9 bases. V trimming: 5 bases; J trimming: 5 bases; junction bases outside the gene matches: 12. The CDR3 runs 16 residues. Germline V lookup: CDR1 LNHDA, CDR2 SQIVND (reference sequence). The CDR3 loop is CASSSSRQGGRTEAFF. CDR3 coding DNA: TGTGCCAGTAGTTCCTCGCGACAGGGGGGACGAACTGAAGCTTTCTTT.

The chain carries TRBV28 and TRBJ2-5, with 7 bases that match TRBD2. Germline CDR1 and CDR2: MDHEN and SYDVKM. The ends lost 7 bases at V and 3 bases at J; junction bases unmatched: 5. The CDR3 totals 13 residues. DNA of the CDR3: TGTGCCAGCACCCTGGGAGGGGAAGAGACCCAGTACTTC. Protein product: CASTLGGEETQYF.

CDR3 in amino acids: CASSQSSGGAFGNEQFF. CDR3 in DNA: TGCGCCAGCAGCCAATCCAGCGGGGGGGCCTTCGGCAATGAGCAGTTCTTC. The rearrangement joins TRBV4-1 to TRBJ2-1, with TRBD2 matching 10 bases. The trim removed 2 bases at V and 6 bases at J, leaving 10 bases unmatched. Germline-derived CDR1 and CDR2 are MGHRA and YSYEKL. This CDR3 has 17 residues.

This sequence joins TRBV28 and TRBJ1-1; D ambiguous. Germline loops: CDR1 MDHEN, CDR2 SYDVKM. Deletions cut 6 bases from V and 1 base from J, with 3 bases between. The CDR3 sequence is 11 residues long. The CDR3 nucleotides read TGTGCCAGCAGCTCGAACACTGAAGCTTTCTTT. Translation gives CASSSNTEAFF.

J is TRBJ1-1 and V is TRBV2; D not resolved. The CDR3 spans 12 residues. Per germline, CDR1 SNHLY and CDR2 FYNNEI. The V end lost 6 bases, the J end lost 0 bases, and 5 bases lay between the germline ends. Here the CDR3 DNA reads TGTGCCAGCAGATATATGAACACTGAAGCTTTCTTT. Its protein is CASRYMNTEAFF.

The rearrangement joins TRBV7-8 to TRBJ2-7; a weak D match, TRBD2 (5 bases). Per germline, CDR1 SGHVS and CDR2 FQNEAQ. V lost 1 base and J lost 3, with 10 bases in between. This CDR3 has 14 amino acids. As DNA, the CDR3 is TGTGCCAGCAGCTTAGGAAGGACTTACTACGAGCAGTACTTC. Its protein is CASSLGRTYYEQYF.

The V and J genes are TRBV6-1 and TRBJ2-2, with a possible D match to TRBD2 (6 bases). Germline V gene data show CDR1 as MNHNS and CDR2 as SASEGT. V lost 2 bases, J lost 7 bases, and 11 bases lay in between. The CDR3 has 14 residues. Here the CDR3 reads CASSESAGHGELFF. The CDR3 DNA follows: TGTGCCAGCAGTGAAAGTGCGGGGCACGGGGAGCTGTTTTTT.